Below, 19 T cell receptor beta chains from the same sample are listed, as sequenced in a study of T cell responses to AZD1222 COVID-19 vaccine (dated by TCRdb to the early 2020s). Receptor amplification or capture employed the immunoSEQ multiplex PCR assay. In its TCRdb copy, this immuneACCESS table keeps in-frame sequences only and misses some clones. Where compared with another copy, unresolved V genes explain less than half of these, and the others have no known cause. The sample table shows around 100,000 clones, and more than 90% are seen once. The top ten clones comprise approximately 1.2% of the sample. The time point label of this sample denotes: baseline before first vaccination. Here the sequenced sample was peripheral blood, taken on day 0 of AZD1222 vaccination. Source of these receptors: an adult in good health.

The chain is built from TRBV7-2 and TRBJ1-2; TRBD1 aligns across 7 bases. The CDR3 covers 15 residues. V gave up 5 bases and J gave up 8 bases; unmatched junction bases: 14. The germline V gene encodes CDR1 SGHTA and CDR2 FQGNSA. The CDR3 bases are TGTGCCAGCAGCGCCTCGACAGGGAGGTATGAAGGCTACACCTTC. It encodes CASSASTGRYEGYTF.

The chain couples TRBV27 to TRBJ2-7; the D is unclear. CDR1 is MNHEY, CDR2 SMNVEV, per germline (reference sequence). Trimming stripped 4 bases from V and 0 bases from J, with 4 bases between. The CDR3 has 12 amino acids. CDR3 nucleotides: TGTGCCAGCAGTTCCAACTCCTACGAGCAGTACTTC. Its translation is CASSSNSYEQYF.

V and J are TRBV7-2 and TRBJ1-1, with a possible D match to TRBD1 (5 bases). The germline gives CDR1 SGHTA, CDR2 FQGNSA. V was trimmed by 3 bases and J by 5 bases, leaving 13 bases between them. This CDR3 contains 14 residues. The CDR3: CASSFRTGGTEAFF. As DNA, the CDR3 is TGTGCCAGCAGCTTTAGGACGGGGGGGACTGAAGCTTTCTTT.

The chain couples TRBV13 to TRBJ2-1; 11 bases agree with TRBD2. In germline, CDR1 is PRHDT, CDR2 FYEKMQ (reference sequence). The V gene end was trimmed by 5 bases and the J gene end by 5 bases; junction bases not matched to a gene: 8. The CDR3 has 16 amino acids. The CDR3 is CASSPRGSGGDNEQFF. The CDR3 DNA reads TGTGCCAGCAGCCCCCGGGGTAGCGGGGGGGACAATGAGCAGTTCTTC.

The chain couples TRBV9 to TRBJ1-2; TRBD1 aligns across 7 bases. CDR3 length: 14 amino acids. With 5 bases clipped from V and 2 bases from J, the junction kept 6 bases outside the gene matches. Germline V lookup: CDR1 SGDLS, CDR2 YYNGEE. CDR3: CASRRAGGNYGYTF. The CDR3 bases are TGTGCCAGCAGGAGGGCAGGGGGGAACTATGGCTACACCTTC.

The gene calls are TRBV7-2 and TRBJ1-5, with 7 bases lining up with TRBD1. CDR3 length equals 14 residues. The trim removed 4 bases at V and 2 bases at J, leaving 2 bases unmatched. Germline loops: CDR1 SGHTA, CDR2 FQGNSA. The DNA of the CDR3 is TGTGCCAGCAGCTCAGGGGGGGGCAATCAGCCCCAGCATTTT. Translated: CASSSGGGNQPQHF.

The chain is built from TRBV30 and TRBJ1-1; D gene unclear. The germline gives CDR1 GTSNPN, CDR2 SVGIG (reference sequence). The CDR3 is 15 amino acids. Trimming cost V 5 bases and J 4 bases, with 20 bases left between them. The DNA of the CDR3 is TGTGCCTGGGTGAGATCAGGACTCCCGGGCACTGAAGCTTTCTTT. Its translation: CAWVRSGLPGTEAFF. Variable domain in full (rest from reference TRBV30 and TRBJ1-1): SQTIHQWPATLVQPVGSPLSLECTVEGTSNPNLYWYRQAAGRGLQLLFYSVGIGQISSEVPQNLSASRPQDRQFILSSKKLLLSDSGFYLCAWVRSGLPGTEAFFGQGTRLTVV.

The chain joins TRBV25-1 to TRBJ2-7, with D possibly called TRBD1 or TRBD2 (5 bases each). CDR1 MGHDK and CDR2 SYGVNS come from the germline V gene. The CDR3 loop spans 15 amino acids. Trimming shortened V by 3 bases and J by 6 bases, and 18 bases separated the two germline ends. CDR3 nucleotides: TGTGCCAGCAGTGAGCCCGGGACCAAAGCAGGCGAGCAGTACTTC. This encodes CASSEPGTKAGEQYF.

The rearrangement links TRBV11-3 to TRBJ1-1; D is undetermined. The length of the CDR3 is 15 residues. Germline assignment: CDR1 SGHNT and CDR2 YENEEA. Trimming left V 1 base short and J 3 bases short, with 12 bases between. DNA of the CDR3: TGTGCCAGCAGCTTAGGTCGGCAGAGAGACACTGAAGCTTTCTTT. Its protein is CASSLGRQRDTEAFF.

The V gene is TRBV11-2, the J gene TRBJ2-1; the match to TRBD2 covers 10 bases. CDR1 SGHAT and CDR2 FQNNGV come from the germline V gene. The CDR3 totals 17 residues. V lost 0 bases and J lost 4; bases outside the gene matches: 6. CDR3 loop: CASSLDVSGRGYNEQFF. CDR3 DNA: TGTGCCAGCAGCTTAGATGTGAGCGGGAGGGGATACAATGAGCAGTTCTTC.

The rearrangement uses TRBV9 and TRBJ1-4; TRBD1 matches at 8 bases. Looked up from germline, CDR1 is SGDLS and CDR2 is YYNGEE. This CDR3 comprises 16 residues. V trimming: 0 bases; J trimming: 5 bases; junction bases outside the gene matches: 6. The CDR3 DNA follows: TGTGCCAGCAGCGTAGGGTGGGGACAGGAAAATGAAAAACTGTTTTTT. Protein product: CASSVGWGQENEKLFF.

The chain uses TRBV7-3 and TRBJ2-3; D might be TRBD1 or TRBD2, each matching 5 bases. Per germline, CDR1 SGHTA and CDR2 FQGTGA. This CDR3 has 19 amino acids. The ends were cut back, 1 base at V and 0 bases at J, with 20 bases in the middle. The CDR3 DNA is TGTGCCAGCAGCTTAAACGGGGCCGACCCAAGTGGGAGCACAGATACGCAGTATTTT. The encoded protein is CASSLNGADPSGSTDTQYF.

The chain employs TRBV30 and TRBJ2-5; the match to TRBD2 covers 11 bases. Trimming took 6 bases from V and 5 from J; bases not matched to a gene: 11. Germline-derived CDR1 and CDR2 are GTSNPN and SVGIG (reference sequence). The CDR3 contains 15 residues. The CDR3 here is CACAFSGREWETQYF. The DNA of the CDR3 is TGTGCCTGTGCGTTTAGCGGGAGGGAGTGGGAGACCCAGTACTTC.

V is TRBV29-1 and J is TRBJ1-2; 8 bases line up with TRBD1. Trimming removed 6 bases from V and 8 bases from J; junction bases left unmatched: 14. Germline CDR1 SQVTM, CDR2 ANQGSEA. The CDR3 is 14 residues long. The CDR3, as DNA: TGCAGCGTACCCACCGGGACAGGTCTTGACGGCTACACCTTC. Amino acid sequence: CSVPTGTGLDGYTF.

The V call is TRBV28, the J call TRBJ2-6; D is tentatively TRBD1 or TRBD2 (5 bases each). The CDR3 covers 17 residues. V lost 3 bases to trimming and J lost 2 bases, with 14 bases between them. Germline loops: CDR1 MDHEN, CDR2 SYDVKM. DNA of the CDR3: TGTGCCAGCAGTTTGGACGGGACGGCAACTGGGGCCAACGTCCTGACTTTC. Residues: CASSLDGTATGANVLTF. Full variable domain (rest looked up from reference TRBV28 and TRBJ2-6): DVKVTQSSRYLVKRTGEKVFLECVQDMDHENMFWYRQDPGLGLRLIYFSYDVKMKEKGDIPEGYSVSREKKERFSLILESASTNQTSMYLCASSLDGTATGANVLTFGAGSRLTVL.

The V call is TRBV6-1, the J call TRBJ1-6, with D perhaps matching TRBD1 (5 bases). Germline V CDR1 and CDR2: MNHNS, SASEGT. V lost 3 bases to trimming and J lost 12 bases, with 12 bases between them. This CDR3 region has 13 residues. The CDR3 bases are TGTGCCAGCAGTGAGGTCAGGGAGCTACCCCTCCACTTT. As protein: CASSEVRELPLHF.

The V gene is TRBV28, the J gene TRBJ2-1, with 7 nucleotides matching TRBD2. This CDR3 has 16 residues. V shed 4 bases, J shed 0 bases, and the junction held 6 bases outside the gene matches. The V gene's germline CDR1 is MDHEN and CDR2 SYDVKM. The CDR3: CASSSSSGGSYNEQFF. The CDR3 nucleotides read TGTGCCAGCAGTTCCTCTAGCGGAGGCTCCTACAATGAGCAGTTCTTC.

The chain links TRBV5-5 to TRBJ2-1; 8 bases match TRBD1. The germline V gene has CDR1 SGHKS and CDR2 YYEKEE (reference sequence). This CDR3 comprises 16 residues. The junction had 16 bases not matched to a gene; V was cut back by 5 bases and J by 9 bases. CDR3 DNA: TGTGCCAGCAGACTTAGCTGGGACAGGATAAACGGTGAGCAGTTCTTC. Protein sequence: CASRLSWDRINGEQFF.

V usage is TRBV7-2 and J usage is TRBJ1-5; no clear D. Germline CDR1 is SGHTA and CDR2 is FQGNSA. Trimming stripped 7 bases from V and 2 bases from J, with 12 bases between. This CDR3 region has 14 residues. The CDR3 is CASTDTSRNQPQHF. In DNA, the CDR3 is TGTGCCAGCACCGACACCTCCCGCAATCAGCCCCAGCATTTT.